This section outlines one TCR beta chain sequence together with its context. No antigen is known for it. This entry is derived from a study of shared clonotypes between healthy human individuals. Study background: Three men and a couple of women, aged 18 to 49, were donors.

Overall study findings and caveats: Limited genetic and exposure-history diversity came from having few donors. Clonotype sharing among donors likely depends on sequencing depth. Tissue TCR repertoires likely differ from these blood-only repertoires.

V was shortened by 5 bases and J by 2 bases, with 16 bases between the two germline ends. Germline loops: CDR1 SGHTA, CDR2 FQGNSA. The CDR3 contains 15 residues. Profiling relied on immunoSEQ multiplex PCR, and the TCRdb table lists in-frame clones only, not all of them. The sample includes about 490,000 clones, about 80% of them seen just once. This rearrangement joins TRBV7-2 to TRBJ2-7, with a possible D match to TRBD2 (7 bases). The sequencing sample was made of PBMCs. The source is a woman aged 40 to 49 in good health. Some clones in this sample may be carry-over from other donors' samples. The CDR3 DNA reads as TGTGCCAGCAGCGGGGGGGCGGGAGTGGCCTACGAGCAGTACTTC. This gives the protein CASSGGAGVAYEQYF.